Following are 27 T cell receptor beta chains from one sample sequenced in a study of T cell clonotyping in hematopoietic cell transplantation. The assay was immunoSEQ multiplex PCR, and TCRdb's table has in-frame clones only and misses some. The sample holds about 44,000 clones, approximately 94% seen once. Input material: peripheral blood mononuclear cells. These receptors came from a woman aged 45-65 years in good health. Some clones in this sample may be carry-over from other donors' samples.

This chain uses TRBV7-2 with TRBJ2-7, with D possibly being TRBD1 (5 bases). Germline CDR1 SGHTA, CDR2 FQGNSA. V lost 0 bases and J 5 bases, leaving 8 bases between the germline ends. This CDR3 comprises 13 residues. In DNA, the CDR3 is TGTGCCAGCAGCTTAGCACCCAGGGACGAGCAGTACTTC. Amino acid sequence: CASSLAPRDEQYF.

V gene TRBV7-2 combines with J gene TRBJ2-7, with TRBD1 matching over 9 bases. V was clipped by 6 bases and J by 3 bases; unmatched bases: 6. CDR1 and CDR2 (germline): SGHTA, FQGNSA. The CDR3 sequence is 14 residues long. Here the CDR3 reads CASSSDRGNYEQYF. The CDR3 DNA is TGTGCCAGCAGTTCCGACAGGGGGAACTACGAGCAGTACTTC. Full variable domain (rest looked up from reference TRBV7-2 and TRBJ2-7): GAGVSQSPSNKVTEKGKDVELRCDPISGHTALYWYRQSLGQGLEFLIYFQGNSAPDKSGLPSDRFSAERTGGSVSTLTIQRTQQEDSAVYLCASSSDRGNYEQYFGPGTRLTVT.

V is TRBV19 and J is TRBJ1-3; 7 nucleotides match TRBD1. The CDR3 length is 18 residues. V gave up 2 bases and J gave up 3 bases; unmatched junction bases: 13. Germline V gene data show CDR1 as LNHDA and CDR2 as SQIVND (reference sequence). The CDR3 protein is CASSILGGDSLYGNTIYF. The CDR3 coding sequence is TGTGCCAGTAGTATACTCGGAGGGGACAGTCTTTATGGAAACACCATATATTTT.

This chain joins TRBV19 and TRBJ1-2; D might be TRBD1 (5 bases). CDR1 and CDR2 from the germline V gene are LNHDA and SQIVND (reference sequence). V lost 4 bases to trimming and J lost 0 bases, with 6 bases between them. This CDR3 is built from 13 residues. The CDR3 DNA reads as TGTGCCAGTAGTAGGGGACCTAACTATGGCTACACCTTC. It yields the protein CASSRGPNYGYTF.

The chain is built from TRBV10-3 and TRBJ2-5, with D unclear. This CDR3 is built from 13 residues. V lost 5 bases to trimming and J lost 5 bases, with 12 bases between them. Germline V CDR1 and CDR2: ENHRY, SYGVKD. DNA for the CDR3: TGTGCCATCAGTAAGGCCGTGGGGGAGACCCAGTACTTC. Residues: CAISKAVGETQYF.

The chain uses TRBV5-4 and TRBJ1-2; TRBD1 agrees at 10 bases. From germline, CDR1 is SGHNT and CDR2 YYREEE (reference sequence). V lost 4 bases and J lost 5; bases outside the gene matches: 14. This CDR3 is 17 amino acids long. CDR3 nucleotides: TGTGCCAGCAGCAAAAGACAGGGGGCTGAATCCCCTTATGGCTACACCTTC. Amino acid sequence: CASSKRQGAESPYGYTF.

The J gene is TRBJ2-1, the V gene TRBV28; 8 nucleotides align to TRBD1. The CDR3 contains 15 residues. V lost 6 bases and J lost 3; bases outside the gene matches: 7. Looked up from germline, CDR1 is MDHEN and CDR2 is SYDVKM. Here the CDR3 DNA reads TGTGCCAGCAGCCCAGACAGGGGTTTCTACAATGAGCAGTTCTTC. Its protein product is CASSPDRGFYNEQFF.

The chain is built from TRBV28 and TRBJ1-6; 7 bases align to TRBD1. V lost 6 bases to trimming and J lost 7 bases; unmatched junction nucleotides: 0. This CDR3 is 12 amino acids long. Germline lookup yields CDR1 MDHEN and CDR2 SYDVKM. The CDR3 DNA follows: TGTGCCAGCAGGACAGGGAATTCACCCCTCCACTTT. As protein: CASRTGNSPLHF.

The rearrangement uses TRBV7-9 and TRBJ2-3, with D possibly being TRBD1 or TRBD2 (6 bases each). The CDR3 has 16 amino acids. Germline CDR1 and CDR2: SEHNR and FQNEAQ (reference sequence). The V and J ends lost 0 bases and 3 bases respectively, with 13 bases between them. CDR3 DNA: TGTGCCAGCAGCTTAGCGGGGGGCCGCCGTACAGATACGCAGTATTTT. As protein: CASSLAGGRRTDTQYF.

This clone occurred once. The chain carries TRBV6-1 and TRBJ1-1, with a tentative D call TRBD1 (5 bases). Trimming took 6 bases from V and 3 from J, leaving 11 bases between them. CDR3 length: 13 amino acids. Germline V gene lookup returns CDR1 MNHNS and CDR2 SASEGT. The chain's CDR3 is CASSRTRYTEAFF. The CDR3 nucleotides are TGTGCCAGCAGCAGGACACGGTACACTGAAGCTTTCTTT.

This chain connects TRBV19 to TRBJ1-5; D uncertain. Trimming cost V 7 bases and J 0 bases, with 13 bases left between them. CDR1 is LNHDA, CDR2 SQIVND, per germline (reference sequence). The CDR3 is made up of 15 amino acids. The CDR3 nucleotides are TGTGCCAGTACCCCACGGAGTATTAGCAATCAGCCCCAGCATTTT. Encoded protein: CASTPRSISNQPQHF.

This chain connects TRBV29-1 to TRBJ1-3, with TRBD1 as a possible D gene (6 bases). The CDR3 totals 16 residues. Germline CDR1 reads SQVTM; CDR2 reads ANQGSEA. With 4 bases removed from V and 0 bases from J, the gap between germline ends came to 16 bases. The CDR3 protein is CSVGEEQGSSGNTIYF. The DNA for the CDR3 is TGCAGCGTTGGGGAGGAACAGGGATCCTCTGGAAACACCATATATTTT.

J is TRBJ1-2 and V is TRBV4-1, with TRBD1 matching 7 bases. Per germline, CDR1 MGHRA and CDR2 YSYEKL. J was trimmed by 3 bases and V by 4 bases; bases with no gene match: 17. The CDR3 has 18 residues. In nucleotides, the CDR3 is TGCGCCAGCAGCCCCCAGACAGGGTTTACCAGCTGGGACTATGGCTACACCTTC. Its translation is CASSPQTGFTSWDYGYTF.

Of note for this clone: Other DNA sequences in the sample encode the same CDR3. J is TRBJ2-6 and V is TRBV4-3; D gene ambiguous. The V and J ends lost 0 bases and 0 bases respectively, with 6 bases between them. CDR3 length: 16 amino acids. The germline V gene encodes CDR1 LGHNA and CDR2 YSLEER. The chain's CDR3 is CASSQEAGSGANVLTF. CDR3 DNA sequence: TGCGCCAGCAGCCAAGAGGCCGGCTCTGGGGCCAACGTCCTGACTTTC.

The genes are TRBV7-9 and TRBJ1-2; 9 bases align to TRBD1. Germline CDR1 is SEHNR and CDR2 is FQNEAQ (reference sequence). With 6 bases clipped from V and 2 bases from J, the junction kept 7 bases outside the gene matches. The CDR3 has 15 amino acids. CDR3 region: CASRDTGTGNYGYTF. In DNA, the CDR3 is TGTGCCAGCAGGGATACCGGGACAGGGAACTATGGCTACACCTTC.

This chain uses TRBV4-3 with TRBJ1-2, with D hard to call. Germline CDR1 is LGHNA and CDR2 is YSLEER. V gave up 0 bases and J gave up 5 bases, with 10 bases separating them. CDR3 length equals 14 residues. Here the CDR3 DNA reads TGCGCCAGCAGCCAAGAATTACAGAGTTATGGCTACACCTTC. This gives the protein CASSQELQSYGYTF.

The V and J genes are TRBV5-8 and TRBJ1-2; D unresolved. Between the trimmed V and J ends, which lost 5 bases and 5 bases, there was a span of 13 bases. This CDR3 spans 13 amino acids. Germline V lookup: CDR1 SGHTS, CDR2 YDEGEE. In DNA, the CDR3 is TGTGCCAGCAGGCCAGCCTACTGGTATGGCTACACCTTC. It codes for CASRPAYWYGYTF.

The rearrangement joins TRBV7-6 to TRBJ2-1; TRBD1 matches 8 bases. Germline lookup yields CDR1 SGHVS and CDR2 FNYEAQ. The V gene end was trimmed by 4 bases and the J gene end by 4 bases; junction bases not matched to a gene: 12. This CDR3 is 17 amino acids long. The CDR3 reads CASSSFSSGQEYNEQFF. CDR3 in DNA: TGTGCCAGCAGCTCTTTTTCGTCGGGACAGGAGTACAATGAGCAGTTCTTC.

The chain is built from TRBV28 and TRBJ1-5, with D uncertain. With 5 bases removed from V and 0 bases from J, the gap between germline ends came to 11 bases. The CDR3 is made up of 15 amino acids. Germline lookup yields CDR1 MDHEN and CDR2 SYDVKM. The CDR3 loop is CASSPIGGSNQPQHF. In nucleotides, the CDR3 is TGTGCCAGCAGTCCCATTGGAGGTAGCAATCAGCCCCAGCATTTT.

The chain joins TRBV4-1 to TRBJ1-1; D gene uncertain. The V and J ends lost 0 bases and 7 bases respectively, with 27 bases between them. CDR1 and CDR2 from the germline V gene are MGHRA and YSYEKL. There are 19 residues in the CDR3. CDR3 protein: CASSQDKYPLHAGRDEAFF. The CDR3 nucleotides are TGCGCCAGCAGCCAAGACAAATACCCACTTCATGCGGGCCGAGATGAAGCTTTCTTT.

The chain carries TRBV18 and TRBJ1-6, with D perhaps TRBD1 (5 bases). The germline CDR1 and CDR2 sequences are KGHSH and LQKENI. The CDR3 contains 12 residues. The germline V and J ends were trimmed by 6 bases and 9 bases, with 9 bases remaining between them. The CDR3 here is CASSGLGSPLHF. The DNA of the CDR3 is TGTGCCAGCTCGGGGCTGGGTTCACCCCTCCACTTT. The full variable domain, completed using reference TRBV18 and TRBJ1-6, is NAGVMQNPRHLVRRRGQEARLRCSPMKGHSHVYWYRQLPEEGLKFMVYLQKENIIDESGMPKERFSAEFPKEGPSILRIQQVVRGDSAAYFCASSGLGSPLHFGNGTRLTVT.

CDR3 bases: TGTGCCAGCAGCCAAGATCTACAAGAGACCCAGTACTTC. Translated, it gives CASSQDLQETQYF. This chain links TRBV14 with TRBJ2-5; D is undetermined. V dropped 0 bases and J dropped 2 bases, with 4 bases sitting between them. Germline V lookup: CDR1 SGHDN, CDR2 FVKESK. The CDR3 loop spans 13 amino acids.

The CDR3 loop reads CASSFIRVAEAFF. CDR3 nucleotides: TGCGCCAGCAGCTTTATCCGGGTCGCTGAAGCTTTCTTT. The rearrangement links TRBV5-1 to TRBJ1-1; D is unclear. The V gene's germline CDR1 is SGHRS and CDR2 YFSETQ. Trimming cost V 2 bases and J 6 bases, with 11 bases left between them. This CDR3 is 13 amino acids long. The variable domain in full, with the rest retrieved from reference TRBV5-1 and TRBJ1-1, is KAGVTQTPRYLIKTRGQQVTLSCSPISGHRSVSWYQQTPGQGLQFLFEYFSETQRNKGNFPGRFSGRQFSNSRSEMNVSTLELGDSALYLCASSFIRVAEAFFGQGTRLTVV.

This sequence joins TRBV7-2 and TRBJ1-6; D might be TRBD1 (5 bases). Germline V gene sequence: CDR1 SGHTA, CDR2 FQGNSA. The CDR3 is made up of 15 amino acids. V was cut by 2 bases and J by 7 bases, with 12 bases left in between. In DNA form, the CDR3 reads TGTGCCAGCAGCTTAAGGCAGGGTAGGAATTCACCCCTCCACTTT. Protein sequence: CASSLRQGRNSPLHF.

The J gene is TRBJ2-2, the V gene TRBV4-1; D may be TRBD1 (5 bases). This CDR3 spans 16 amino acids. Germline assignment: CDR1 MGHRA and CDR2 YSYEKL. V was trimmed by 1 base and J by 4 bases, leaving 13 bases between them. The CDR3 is CASSQARGMGTGELFF. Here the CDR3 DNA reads TGCGCCAGCAGCCAAGCAAGGGGAATGGGCACCGGGGAGCTGTTTTTT.

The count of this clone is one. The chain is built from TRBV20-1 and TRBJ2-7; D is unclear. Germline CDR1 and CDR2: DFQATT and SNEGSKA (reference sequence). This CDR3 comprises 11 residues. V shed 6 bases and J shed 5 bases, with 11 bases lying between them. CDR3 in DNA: TGCAGTGCGGACCGGTTCGACGAGCAGTACTTC. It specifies CSADRFDEQYF.

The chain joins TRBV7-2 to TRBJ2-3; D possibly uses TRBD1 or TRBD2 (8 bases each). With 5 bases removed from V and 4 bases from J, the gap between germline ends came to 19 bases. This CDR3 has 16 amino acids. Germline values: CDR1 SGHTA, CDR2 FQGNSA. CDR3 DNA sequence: TGTGCCAGCAGCCCCCAGGGGGCGGGGGGCCCAGATACGCAGTATTTT. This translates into CASSPQGAGGPDTQYF.